The next 20 T cell receptor beta chains were all read from a single sample in a study of blood T cell repertoires in COVID-19. Generated by immunoSEQ multiplex PCR, the TCRdb table keeps only in-frame clones and is missing some. The sample has approximately 360,000 clones, 89% seen once. The sequencing sample was made of peripheral blood. These receptors were collected from a man aged 35-49 years with acute or convalescent COVID-19.

The J gene is TRBJ2-2, the V gene TRBV13; 8 bases map to TRBD1. Germline assignment: CDR1 PRHDT and CDR2 FYEKMQ (reference sequence). The CDR3 totals 16 residues. V lost 0 bases and J lost 4; bases outside the gene matches: 4. CDR3 bases: TGTGCCAGCAGCTTAGGTTCAGGGGGCGGCACCGGGGAGCTGTTTTTT. Its protein is CASSLGSGGGTGELFF.

Only one count was recorded for this clone. The chain employs TRBV15 and TRBJ2-5; no firm D call. Trimming cost V 2 bases and J 4 bases, with 14 bases left between them. Germline CDR1 LNHNV, CDR2 YYDKDF (reference sequence). The CDR3 is made up of 15 amino acids. CDR3: CATSRRNHWAETQYF. The CDR3 DNA follows: TGTGCCACCAGCAGACGAAACCATTGGGCAGAGACCCAGTACTTC. The full variable domain, completed using reference TRBV15 and TRBJ2-5, is DAMVIQNPRYQVTQFGKPVTLSCSQTLNHNVMYWYQQKSSQAPKLLFHYYDKDFNNEADTPDNFQSRRPNTSFCFLDIRSPGLGDTAMYLCATSRRNHWAETQYFGPGTRLLVL.

The V gene is TRBV29-1, the J gene TRBJ2-1; D perhaps matches TRBD2 (6 bases). CDR3 size: 14 residues. Germline CDR1 and CDR2: SQVTM and ANQGSEA. Trimming removed 5 bases at V and 4 bases at J, with 15 bases between. This chain's CDR3 is CSVRDSGRYNEQFF. The CDR3 nucleotides read TGCAGCGTTCGGGACTCGGGCCGTTACAATGAGCAGTTCTTC.

The chain is built from TRBV4-1 and TRBJ1-4; a possible D gene is TRBD1 (5 bases). The CDR3 is 15 amino acids. CDR1 is MGHRA and CDR2 is YSYEKL in the germline V gene. V lost 5 bases, J lost 0 bases, and 10 bases lay in between. CDR3 DNA: TGCGCCAGCAGCGACAGACAACCAACTAATGAAAAACTGTTTTTT. Its translation is CASSDRQPTNEKLFF.

The chain links TRBV29-1 to TRBJ1-2; D possibly corresponds to TRBD1 (5 bases). The CDR3 spans 14 residues. Germline V gene data show CDR1 as SQVTM and CDR2 as ANQGSEA. Trimming removed 3 bases at V and 6 bases at J, with 17 bases between. Written as DNA, the CDR3 is TGCAGCGTTGAGTTGGGCAGGGACTTTAATGGCTACACCTTC. Its protein is CSVELGRDFNGYTF.

The chain recombines TRBV30 with TRBJ1-5; no clear D. Germline-derived CDR1 and CDR2 are GTSNPN and SVGIG (reference sequence). This CDR3 has 13 amino acids. The V gene lost 2 bases and the J gene lost 3 bases, with 8 bases spanning the gap. The CDR3 coding sequence is TGTGCCTGGAGTCTGGGAGACAATCAGCCCCAGCATTTT. It translates to CAWSLGDNQPQHF. Looking up the rest from reference TRBV30 and TRBJ1-5 gives the full variable domain: SQTIHQWPATLVQPVGSPLSLECTVEGTSNPNLYWYRQAAGRGLQLLFYSVGIGQISSEVPQNLSASRPQDRQFILSSKKLLLSDSGFYLCAWSLGDNQPQHFGDGTRLSIL.

This clone came up a few times. The chain carries TRBV5-4 and TRBJ2-7; 7 bases map to TRBD1. CDR3 length equals 14 residues. V dropped 4 bases and J dropped 5; count of bases not matched to a gene: 9. Germline V CDR1 and CDR2: SGHNT, YYREEE (reference sequence). The chain's CDR3 is CASSVGDRAHEQYF. In DNA, the CDR3 is TGTGCCAGCAGCGTGGGAGACAGGGCCCACGAGCAGTACTTC.

J is TRBJ2-7 and V is TRBV7-2, with 9 nucleotides matching TRBD2. The CDR3 extends over 15 amino acids. Germline V CDR1 and CDR2: SGHTA, FQGNSA. The ends lost 7 bases at V and 5 bases at J; junction bases unmatched: 12. The CDR3, as DNA: TGTGCCAGCACCCCACTGACTAGCGGAGGCCACGAGCAGTACTTC. This translates into CASTPLTSGGHEQYF.

The chain uses TRBV19 and TRBJ1-1; TRBD1 is a possible D gene (6 bases). This CDR3 contains 15 residues. V was cut by 9 bases and J by 0 bases, with 17 bases left in between. From germline, CDR1 is LNHDA and CDR2 SQIVND (reference sequence). CDR3 residues: CASLGGGEVNTEAFF. For the CDR3, the DNA is TGTGCCAGCCTCGGTGGGGGCGAGGTGAACACTGAAGCTTTCTTT.

The chain uses TRBV3-1 (or the pseudogene TRBV3-2) and TRBJ2-7, with 14 positions matching TRBD2. From germline, CDR1 is LGHDT and CDR2 YNNKEL (reference sequence). V was clipped by 4 bases and J by 5 bases; unmatched bases: 10. This CDR3 region has 17 residues. This chain's CDR3 is CASSRSGTSGSGDEQYF. For the CDR3, the DNA is TGTGCCAGCAGCCGATCCGGGACTAGCGGGAGCGGCGACGAGCAGTACTTC.

This rearrangement joins TRBV2 to TRBJ2-3, with 7 positions matching TRBD1. Germline lookup yields CDR1 SNHLY and CDR2 FYNNEI. This CDR3 contains 16 residues. With V trimmed by 4 bases and J by 2 bases, 9 bases remained unmatched. DNA of the CDR3: TGTGCCAGCAGTGCGTGGGGACAGCGGATCACAGATACGCAGTATTTT. This codes for CASSAWGQRITDTQYF.

The rearrangement uses TRBV6-1 and TRBJ1-1; perhaps TRBD1 as D (6 bases). This CDR3 is built from 13 residues. Trimming left V 3 bases short and J 1 base short, with 6 bases between. The germline CDR1 and CDR2 sequences are MNHNS and SASEGT. CDR3 DNA sequence: TGTGCCAGCAGTGAGACAGGGAACACTGAAGCTTTCTTT. Translating gives CASSETGNTEAFF.

This chain links TRBV7-9 with TRBJ1-6; TRBD1 matches at 8 bases. V gave up 5 bases and J gave up 3 bases; unmatched junction bases: 6. CDR3 length: 16 amino acids. From germline, CDR1 is SEHNR and CDR2 FQNEAQ (reference sequence). The CDR3 DNA reads TGTGCCAGCAGCCCGCCGGACAGGGTCTATAATTCACCCCTCCACTTT. It is translated as CASSPPDRVYNSPLHF. The full variable domain, completed using reference TRBV7-9 and TRBJ1-6, is DTGVSQNPRHKITKRGQNVTFRCDPISEHNRLYWYRQTLGQGPEFLTYFQNEAQLEKSRLLSDRFSAERPKGSFSTLEIQRTEQGDSAMYLCASSPPDRVYNSPLHFGNGTRLTVT.

This rearrangement joins TRBV19 to TRBJ2-7; TRBD1 agrees at 9 bases. This CDR3 is 15 amino acids long. Germline V CDR1 and CDR2: LNHDA, SQIVND (reference sequence). The trim removed 5 bases at V and 2 bases at J, leaving 7 bases unmatched. As DNA, the CDR3 is TGTGCCAGTAGTGCGTCGACAGGGGGTACCTACGAGCAGTACTTC. Residues: CASSASTGGTYEQYF.

This chain joins TRBV6-5 and TRBJ2-5; 7 bases are a match to TRBD2. CDR1 and CDR2 (germline): MNHEY, SVGAGI. The CDR3 contains 14 residues. V shed 5 bases and J 7 bases; nucleotides not matched to a gene: 10. DNA of the CDR3: TGTGCCAGCAGTCGGCTGGGGAGGGTCGGGACCCAGTACTTC. Protein: CASSRLGRVGTQYF.

This clone appeared once. J is TRBJ1-2 and V is TRBV15, with 11 positions matching TRBD1. J was trimmed by 4 bases and V by 1 base; bases with no gene match: 11. The CDR3 length is 18 residues. Germline V gives CDR1 LNHNV, CDR2 YYDKDF (reference sequence). The CDR3 protein is CATSRGRDRGKLFYGYTF. The CDR3 bases are TGTGCCACCAGCAGAGGTCGGGACAGGGGGAAGCTTTTCTATGGCTACACCTTC.

The chain employs TRBV4-2 and TRBJ2-2; 10 bases are a match to TRBD2. Germline loops: CDR1 LGHNA, CDR2 YNFKEQ. The CDR3 sequence is 18 residues long. J gave up 6 bases and V 1 base, and 11 bases lay outside the gene matches. CDR3 bases: TGTGCCAGCAGCCAAGGCCCATTCGAGCGGGGGGGTCCCGGGGAGCTGTTTTTT. Translated, it gives CASSQGPFERGGPGELFF.

This sequence joins TRBV3-1 (or the pseudogene TRBV3-2) and TRBJ2-3, with a weak D call TRBD2 (6 bases). V was trimmed by 0 bases and J by 4 bases, leaving 14 bases between them. The CDR3 extends over 16 amino acids. Germline-derived CDR1 and CDR2 are LGHDT and YNNKEL (reference sequence). CDR3 protein: CASSQDAARRADTQYF. As DNA, the CDR3 is TGTGCCAGCAGCCAAGACGCAGCTCGGAGGGCAGATACGCAGTATTTT.

The rearrangement links TRBV7-8 to TRBJ1-6; 8 positions match TRBD1. Germline V gives CDR1 SGHVS, CDR2 FQNEAQ. CDR3 length: 17 residues. Trimming cost V 6 bases and J 10 bases; bases outside gene matches: 17. The chain's CDR3 is CASRYRGPDRGGSPLHF. The CDR3 DNA reads TGTGCCAGCAGATATAGGGGCCCCGACAGGGGAGGCTCACCCCTCCACTTT.

J is TRBJ1-1 and V is TRBV5-1; 9 bases are a match to TRBD1. J gave up 6 bases and V 3 bases, and 9 bases lay outside the gene matches. Germline CDR1 and CDR2: SGHRS and YFSETQ. The CDR3 extends over 15 amino acids. The CDR3 protein is CASSWSGTGLAEAFF. In DNA, the CDR3 is TGCGCCAGCAGCTGGTCCGGGACAGGGCTCGCTGAAGCTTTCTTT.